This is a list of T cell receptor beta chains from one sample in a study of metastatic and nonmetastatic thyroid tumors. MiXCR re-clonotyped the PCR reads for TCRdb. This table holds tens of thousands of clones, roughly 12% found once. Sequencing used blood. These receptors came from a male donor with papillary thyroid cancer or a benign thyroid nodule (not recorded which). Some clones in this sample may be carry-over from other donors' samples. Both conserved end residues are part of each CDR3. A D gene is named only where the DNA matches it firmly. Not every row has a clone size; where given, it reads once, few, many or a size class.

DNA	CDR3	D	V	J	size
TGTGCCAGCAGCCCCCAGCGGGGCACAGATACGCAGTATTTT	CASSPQRGTDTQYF	-	TRBV9	TRBJ2-3	many
TGTGCCAGCAGCCGGACTAGCGGAGGTTTAGCCAAAAACATTCAGTACTTC	CASSRTSGGLAKNIQYF	TRBD2	TRBV3-1	TRBJ2-4	few
TGTGCCAGCAGTTTAGTAGGGGTGAATGAGCAGTTCTTC	CASSLVGVNEQFF	-	TRBV27	TRBJ2-1	many
TGTGCCAGCAGCCAAGAGACGGCGGCAAGTCTAGCGGGAGTCTACAATGAGCAGTTCTTC	CASSQETAASLAGVYNEQFF	TRBD2	TRBV3-1	TRBJ2-1	few
TGTGCCAGCAGTGAACTCCGGGACAGGCCCTACTATGGCTACACCTTC	CASSELRDRPYYGYTF	TRBD1	TRBV6-1	TRBJ1-2	medium-sized
TGTGCCAGTAGGAAGGGAACTGATCAGCCCCAGCATTTT	CASRKGTDQPQHF	-	TRBV19	TRBJ1-5	many
TGTGCCACCCACCTGCAGGAAACTAACTATGGCTACACCTTC	CATHLQETNYGYTF	-	TRBV7-9	TRBJ1-2	many
TGCAGTGTCCGGGAGGATCCCCAAGAGACCCAGTACTTC	CSVREDPQETQYF	TRBD2	TRBV20-1	TRBJ2-5	many
TGTGCCGGCGCCCCCTGGACTAGCGGTTACGAGCAATACTTC	CAGAPWTSGYEQYF	TRBD2	TRBV6-1	TRBJ2-7	few
TGCGCCAGCAGCTTGGGGGGACAGATAAATGGCTACACCTTC	CASSLGGQINGYTF	TRBD1	TRBV5-1	TRBJ1-2	many
TGTGCCAGCAGCAACCGAGCAGGGGGCCCTGAAGAGACCCAGTACTTC	CASSNRAGGPEETQYF	TRBD1	TRBV6-2/TRBV6-3	TRBJ2-5	-
TGCGTCAGCAGTGAGTCCGGGACTAGCGGTGACTACGAGCAGTACTTC	CVSSESGTSGDYEQYF	TRBD2	TRBV10-2	TRBJ2-7	-
TGTGCCAAACTGTGGGGTGGATTTTGGCTGGGGGCTAGCAATCAGCCCCAGCATTTT	CAKLWGGFWLGASNQPQHF	-	TRBV6-5	TRBJ1-5	few
TGTGCCAGCAGCTTAACGGAGACCAGTAGGGGCTACACCTTC	CASSLTETSRGYTF	-	TRBV7-9	TRBJ1-2	many
TGTGCCAGCAGGGGTGGAGCGAACACCGGGGAGCTGTTTTTT	CASRGGANTGELFF	-	TRBV27	TRBJ2-2	many
TGTGCCACCAGTCAATCAGGGGTCCTAGTTAGCAATCAGCCCCAGCATTTT	CATSQSGVLVSNQPQHF	-	TRBV24-1	TRBJ1-5	-
TGTGCCACCAGTGATTCGAAGACTAGCGGGGTCTCGAATGAGCAGTTCTTC	CATSDSKTSGVSNEQFF	TRBD2	TRBV24-1	TRBJ2-1	once
TGTGCCAGCTCTACTAGCGGGAGGGATACGCAGTATTTT	CASSTSGRDTQYF	TRBD2	TRBV14	TRBJ2-3	many
TGTGCCAGCAGTGCCCTGTCGAGCCCCGAAGCTTTCTTT	CASSALSSPEAFF	-	TRBV27	TRBJ1-1	many
TGTGCCAGCAGTTTATCCCTAGCGGGAGCTGGTTACGAGCAGTACTTC	CASSLSLAGAGYEQYF	TRBD2	TRBV28	TRBJ2-7	medium-sized
TGCAGTGCTAGAGCTGGTTTGGGCGCTGAAGCTTTCTTT	CSARAGLGAEAFF	-	TRBV20-1	TRBJ1-1	many
TGTGCCAGCAGTCCGACAACGACAGGGGGCTTTCATGGCTACACCTTC	CASSPTTTGGFHGYTF	TRBD1	TRBV27	TRBJ1-2	many
TGCAGTGCTAGACGGGGGGGTTGGGGCGCGGGCACAGATACGCAGTATTTT	CSARRGGWGAGTDTQYF	TRBD2	TRBV20-1	TRBJ2-3	many
TGTGCCAGCAGCGAAACAGGGGGCAGGACAGATACGCAGTATTTT	CASSETGGRTDTQYF	TRBD1	TRBV6-1	TRBJ2-3	many
TGTGCCAGCAGTTTCGGTTGGACAGATACGCAGTATTTT	CASSFGWTDTQYF	-	TRBV12-3/TRBV12-4	TRBJ2-3	many
TGTGCCAGCAGTTCGCGACAGGGACATTCACCCCTCCACTTT	CASSSRQGHSPLHF	TRBD1	TRBV28	TRBJ1-6	medium-sized
TGTGCCAGCAGCCCCTGGGACACATCCTCCAAGAGCTCCTACGAGCAGTACTTC	CASSPWDTSSKSSYEQYF	-	TRBV11-1	TRBJ2-7	many
TGTGCCAGCAGTTACGGCGGGACAGAGACAGATACGCAGTATTTT	CASSYGGTETDTQYF	-	TRBV6-5	TRBJ2-3	many
TGTGCCAGCAGTTACCAGGTTTTTGGAACAGATACGCAGTATTTT	CASSYQVFGTDTQYF	-	TRBV6-5	TRBJ2-3	medium-sized
TGCGCCAGCACTTCCTTAGACAGGGCTGAAAATGAGCAGTTCTTC	CASTSLDRAENEQFF	TRBD1	TRBV5-1	TRBJ2-1	many
TGTGCCAGCAGTAGGGGGGCCAGAGGGACCCAGTACTTC	CASSRGARGTQYF	-	TRBV7-2	TRBJ2-5	many
TGTGCCAGCAGCCAAGTATCTAGCGGGAGCTACGAGCAGTACTTC	CASSQVSSGSYEQYF	TRBD2	TRBV4-2	TRBJ2-7	-
TGTGCCAGCAGCGACTTGGGACTAGCGACTTTCGAGCAGTACTTC	CASSDLGLATFEQYF	TRBD2	TRBV6-1	TRBJ2-7	medium-sized
TGTGCCTGGGTCCCGGCAGGGGGCTCCTATGAGCAGTACTTC	CAWVPAGGSYEQYF	TRBD1	TRBV30	TRBJ2-7	few
TGCAGCGTTGCTCCGGGAAGGGAGGATGGCTACACCTTC	CSVAPGREDGYTF	-	TRBV29-1	TRBJ1-2	many
TGTGCCAGCAGCCCCCGCCGCGGGGGACTTAATCAGCCCCAGCATTTT	CASSPRRGGLNQPQHF	-	TRBV28	TRBJ1-5	many
TGTGCCAGCAGCCCGGCGACAGGGACTGGCGGCTACACCTTC	CASSPATGTGGYTF	TRBD1	TRBV7-2	TRBJ1-2	many
TGTGCCAGCAGCTTCGGTTTTGTAGGCGGGGAGCTGTTTTTT	CASSFGFVGGELFF	-	TRBV7-3	TRBJ2-2	many
TGTGCCAGCAGTCCTGATGGGCCCTACGAGCAGTACTTC	CASSPDGPYEQYF	-	TRBV27	TRBJ2-7	medium-sized
TGTGCCAGCAGCTTAGATCCAGGGGGCACCTATGGCTACACCTTC	CASSLDPGGTYGYTF	TRBD1	TRBV7-9	TRBJ1-2	many
TGTGCCAGCAGCTGGCATACAGGTGGGAGAAAACTGTTTTTT	CASSWHTGGRKLFF	-	TRBV28	TRBJ1-4	many